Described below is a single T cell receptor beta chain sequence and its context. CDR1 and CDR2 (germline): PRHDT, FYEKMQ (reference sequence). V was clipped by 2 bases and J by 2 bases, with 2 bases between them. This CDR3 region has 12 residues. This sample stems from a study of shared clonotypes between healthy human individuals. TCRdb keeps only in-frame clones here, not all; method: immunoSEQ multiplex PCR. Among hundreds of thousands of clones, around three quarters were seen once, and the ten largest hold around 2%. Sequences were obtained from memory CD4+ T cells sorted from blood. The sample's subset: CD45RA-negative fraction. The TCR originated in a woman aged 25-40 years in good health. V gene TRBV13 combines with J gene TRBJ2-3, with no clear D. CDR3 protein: CASSLTTDTQYF. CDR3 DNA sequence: TGTGCCAGCAGCTTAACCACAGATACGCAGTATTTT.